The 30 T cell receptor beta chains in this list originate from one sample, sequenced in a study of cytotoxic CD8 clonotypes in ibrutinib-treated CLL. The data were produced by immunoSEQ multiplex PCR, yet TCRdb's version contains in-frame clones alone and is incomplete. Of about 50,000 clones in the sample, 45% to 55% were seen once. The source material was PBMCs, sampled after 12 months of ibrutinib treatment. The source is a human donor with chronic lymphocytic leukemia.

The chain recombines TRBV19 with TRBJ1-5; D not resolved. The CDR3 contains 15 residues. Between the trimmed V and J ends, which lost 1 base and 2 bases, there was a span of 9 bases. Germline-derived CDR1 and CDR2 are LNHDA and SQIVND (reference sequence). The CDR3: CASSIGSGGNQPQHF. The CDR3 DNA sequence: TGTGCCAGTAGTATAGGTTCCGGAGGCAATCAGCCCCAGCATTTT. The entire variable domain, with the rest obtained from reference TRBV19 and TRBJ1-5, is as follows: DGGITQSPKYLFRKEGQNVTLSCEQNLNHDAMYWYRQDPGQGLRLIYYSQIVNDFQKGDIAEGYSVSREKKESFPLTVTSAQKNPTAFYLCASSIGSGGNQPQHFGDGTRLSIL.

The gene calls are TRBV9 and TRBJ2-7, with D hard to call. Germline V gives CDR1 SGDLS, CDR2 YYNGEE. Trimming shortened V by 0 bases and J by 6 bases, and 13 bases separated the two germline ends. The CDR3 contains 14 residues. The CDR3 spells CASSVAPLSSEQYF. CDR3 bases: TGTGCCAGCAGCGTAGCTCCGCTAAGTTCCGAGCAGTACTTC.

This chain uses TRBV27 with TRBJ2-1; the D gene could be TRBD1 or TRBD2 (5 bases each). This CDR3 is built from 15 residues. Trimming took off 2 bases at V and 6 bases at J, with 14 bases between the two ends. The germline V gene has CDR1 MNHEY and CDR2 SMNVEV (reference sequence). The CDR3 region has the DNA TGTGCCAGCAGTTTAATCCGGGGCAAGATCAATGAGCAGTTCTTC. Translating it yields CASSLIRGKINEQFF.

The chain couples TRBV28 to TRBJ1-5; D is possibly TRBD1 (6 bases). V was clipped by 4 bases and J by 1 base, with 20 bases between them. The germline gives CDR1 MDHEN, CDR2 SYDVKM. This CDR3 has 18 residues. CDR3 sequence (DNA): TGTGCCAGCAGTTCCTTCATGACAGGCCGTCTCAGCAATCAGCCCCAGCATTTT. Amino acid sequence: CASSSFMTGRLSNQPQHF.

The chain joins TRBV28 to TRBJ1-5; perhaps TRBD1 as D (5 bases). Per germline, CDR1 MDHEN and CDR2 SYDVKM. The germline V and J ends were trimmed by 3 bases and 0 bases, with 12 bases remaining between them. The CDR3 runs to 16 residues. The CDR3 nucleotides are TGTGCCAGCAGTTTCTCTGGGGGTTATAGCAATCAGCCCCAGCATTTT. Translating it yields CASSFSGGYSNQPQHF. Based on the CDR3 plus reference TRBV28 and TRBJ1-5, the full variable domain is DVKVTQSSRYLVKRTGEKVFLECVQDMDHENMFWYRQDPGLGLRLIYFSYDVKMKEKGDIPEGYSVSREKKERFSLILESASTNQTSMYLCASSFSGGYSNQPQHFGDGTRLSIL.

The J gene is TRBJ2-7, the V gene TRBV6-5; TRBD1 is a possible D gene (5 bases). Deletions cut 2 bases from V and 1 base from J, with 6 bases between. The CDR3 is made up of 13 amino acids. CDR1 MNHEY and CDR2 SVGAGI come from the germline V gene. Here the CDR3 DNA reads TGTGCCAGCAGTTACGACAGATCCTACGAGCAGTACTTC. It codes for CASSYDRSYEQYF.

The chain employs TRBV5-1 and TRBJ2-7, with D unclear. Trimming took 6 bases from V and 0 from J, leaving 13 bases between them. Per the germline V gene, CDR1 is SGHRS and CDR2 is YFSETQ. This CDR3 is 14 amino acids long. In nucleotides, the CDR3 is TGCGCCAGCACGGAACAGCCGAGCTCCTACGAGCAGTACTTC. This translates into CASTEQPSSYEQYF.

This clone was observed many times. The CDR3 loop is CSAHRNTEAFF. The CDR3 nucleotides read TGCAGTGCCCACCGTAACACTGAAGCTTTCTTT. V gene TRBV20-1 combines with J gene TRBJ1-1, with unresolved D. Germline CDR1 and CDR2: DFQATT and SNEGSKA (reference sequence). This CDR3 is 11 amino acids long. V dropped 6 bases and J dropped 2 bases, with 7 bases sitting between them.

The chain is built from TRBV11-2 and TRBJ1-6; 9 nucleotides align to TRBD1. From germline, CDR1 is SGHAT and CDR2 FQNNGV. The CDR3 loop spans 15 amino acids. V lost 6 bases to trimming and J lost 14 bases; unmatched junction nucleotides: 14. This chain's CDR3 is CASSPPGQGRITLHF. CDR3 in DNA: TGTGCCAGCAGTCCTCCGGGACAGGGCCGAATAACCCTCCACTTT.

The J gene is TRBJ2-7, the V gene TRBV6-6; 7 positions match TRBD1. The germline gives CDR1 MNHNY, CDR2 SVGAGI (reference sequence). This CDR3 spans 15 amino acids. V lost 3 bases, J lost 5 bases, and 10 bases stayed unmatched. CDR3 protein: CASSYSGQATNEQYF. The CDR3 nucleotides read TGTGCCAGCAGTTATTCCGGACAGGCCACCAACGAGCAGTACTTC.

The gene calls are TRBV5-1 and TRBJ2-2; possible D gene TRBD2, 6 bases. The CDR3 is 17 residues long. Per the germline V gene, CDR1 is SGHRS and CDR2 is YFSETQ. Trimming took 4 bases from V and 4 from J, leaving 20 bases between them. The CDR3 here is CASSHLPGTWFTGELFF. The CDR3 DNA reads TGCGCCAGCAGCCATCTCCCCGGGACTTGGTTCACCGGGGAGCTGTTTTTT.

The chain has TRBV5-1 and TRBJ1-2, with 11 positions matching TRBD1. The V gene end was trimmed by 1 base and the J gene end by 7 bases; junction bases not matched to a gene: 12. Germline lookup yields CDR1 SGHRS and CDR2 YFSETQ. The CDR3 covers 17 residues. The CDR3 region has the DNA TGCGCCAGCAGCTTGCGCCGGACAGGGGGCGAAAGGGGTGGCTACACCTTC. Translated: CASSLRRTGGERGGYTF. Full variable domain (outside the CDR3, taken from reference TRBV5-1 and TRBJ1-2): KAGVTQTPRYLIKTRGQQVTLSCSPISGHRSVSWYQQTPGQGLQFLFEYFSETQRNKGNFPGRFSGRQFSNSRSEMNVSTLELGDSALYLCASSLRRTGGERGGYTFGSGTRLTVV.

The CDR3 is CASSLDRWNTGELFF. As DNA, the CDR3 is TGCGCCAGCAGCTTGGACAGATGGAACACCGGGGAGCTGTTTTTT. This chain joins TRBV5-1 and TRBJ2-2; D not certain. Germline lookup yields CDR1 SGHRS and CDR2 YFSETQ. V lost 0 bases, J lost 1 base, and 7 bases lay in between. CDR3 length equals 15 residues.

DNA for the CDR3: TGCAGCGTTGGGGTGGGCGGGAGGTTGGATACGCAGTATTTT. Its protein is CSVGVGGRLDTQYF. The chain recombines TRBV29-1 with TRBJ2-3, with 8 bases aligning to TRBD2. Trimming removed 4 bases from V and 6 bases from J; junction bases left unmatched: 9. In germline, CDR1 is SQVTM, CDR2 ANQGSEA. CDR3 length equals 14 residues.

The genes are TRBV18 and TRBJ2-5; D unresolved. V was trimmed by 2 bases and J by 2 bases, leaving 12 bases between them. Germline CDR1 and CDR2: KGHSH and LQKENI. The CDR3 runs 15 residues. The CDR3 bases are TGTGCCAGCTCACCAGCCCCAGGAAGACAAGAGACCCAGTACTTC. This encodes CASSPAPGRQETQYF.

This clone was detected a few times. The chain combines TRBV9 with TRBJ1-1; D not resolved. The CDR3 contains 13 residues. The V gene lost 3 bases and the J gene lost 3 bases, with 9 bases spanning the gap. Germline CDR1 SGDLS, CDR2 YYNGEE. Written as DNA, the CDR3 is TGTGCCAGCAGCGCCCTAGATTACACTGAAGCTTTCTTT. This encodes CASSALDYTEAFF. Filled out from reference TRBV9 and TRBJ1-1, the complete variable domain reads DSGVTQTPKHLITATGQRVTLRCSPRSGDLSVYWYQQSLDQGLQFLIQYYNGEERAKGNILERFSAQQFPDLHSELNLSSLELGDSALYFCASSALDYTEAFFGQGTRLTVV.

This clone was observed a few times. CDR3 in amino acids: CASSALQSNYGYTF. In DNA form, the CDR3 reads TGCGCCAGCAGCGCGTTACAGAGTAACTATGGCTACACCTTC. The V and J genes are TRBV5-1 and TRBJ1-2; D is unresolved. Trimming removed 4 bases at V and 1 base at J, with 11 bases between. The CDR3 covers 14 residues. Germline CDR1 and CDR2: SGHRS and YFSETQ.

This clone was recorded many times. Other DNA sequences in the sample encode the same CDR3. This chain connects TRBV19 to TRBJ2-5, with D maybe TRBD2 (6 bases). The germline V and J ends were trimmed by 3 bases and 4 bases, with 9 bases remaining between them. Germline V gives CDR1 LNHDA, CDR2 SQIVND (reference sequence). The CDR3 has 13 residues. The CDR3 protein is CASSIPGVETQYF. CDR3 in DNA: TGTGCCAGTAGTATCCCGGGAGTAGAGACCCAGTACTTC.

The chain links TRBV5-8 to TRBJ2-2; D possibly uses TRBD1 or TRBD2 (5 bases each). The CDR3 has 13 amino acids. Germline V gene sequence: CDR1 SGHTS, CDR2 YDEGEE. V was shortened by 0 bases and J by 7 bases, with 7 bases between the two germline ends. CDR3 bases: TGTGCCAGCAGCTTGGAGAGGGGCGGGGAGCTGTTTTTT. It specifies CASSLERGGELFF.

This clone was seen more than once but under ten times. DNA of the CDR3: TGTGCCAGCACCCCCCTCGACAGGGGGAGCTCGGATGAGCAGTTCTTC. Translating it yields CASTPLDRGSSDEQFF. This sequence joins TRBV16 and TRBJ2-1; 9 nucleotides line up with TRBD1. The CDR3 spans 16 residues. V lost 7 bases to trimming and J lost 8 bases; unmatched junction nucleotides: 15. Germline loops: CDR1 KGHSY, CDR2 FQNENV.

The rearrangement links TRBV11-3 to TRBJ1-3; D possibly corresponds to TRBD1 (5 bases). The CDR3 runs to 12 residues. Germline-derived CDR1 and CDR2 are SGHNT and YENEEA. V was trimmed by 8 bases and J by 2 bases, leaving 7 bases between them. The CDR3 bases are TGTGCCAGCCAAGGGGCTGGAAACACCATATATTTT. Protein sequence: CASQGAGNTIYF.

This clone came up many times. The chain is built from TRBV6-1 and TRBJ1-5; TRBD1 agrees at 11 bases. Trimming cost V 4 bases and J 3 bases; bases outside gene matches: 2. From germline, CDR1 is MNHNS and CDR2 SASEGT. The CDR3 is made up of 15 amino acids. This CDR3 is CASSGGQGANQPQHF. CDR3 DNA sequence: TGTGCCAGCAGTGGAGGACAGGGGGCCAATCAGCCCCAGCATTTT.

The DNA for the CDR3 is TGTGCCAGTAGCTGGGGGGGGCGCGTCACTGAAGCTTTCTTT. Translated: CASSWGGRVTEAFF. The chain has TRBV19 and TRBJ1-1; maybe TRBD1 (6 bases). The CDR3 loop spans 14 amino acids. Germline V gene data show CDR1 as LNHDA and CDR2 as SQIVND (reference sequence). V gave up 6 bases and J gave up 4 bases, with 15 bases separating them.

This clone occurred a few times. The J gene is TRBJ1-2, the V gene TRBV6-1; maybe TRBD1 (6 bases). Germline V lookup: CDR1 MNHNS, CDR2 SASEGT. The CDR3 has 14 amino acids. Trimming shortened V by 3 bases and J by 4 bases, and 12 bases separated the two germline ends. CDR3 sequence (DNA): TGTGCCAGCAGTGACAGGGGCGGCCCCTATGGCTACACCTTC. Protein: CASSDRGGPYGYTF.

J is TRBJ2-3 and V is TRBV4-2; no firm D call. The CDR3 is made up of 12 amino acids. V dropped 3 bases and J dropped 4 bases, with 5 bases sitting between them. Germline-derived CDR1 and CDR2 are LGHNA and YNFKEQ. In DNA, the CDR3 is TGTGCCAGCAGCCAGCCTGCAGATACGCAGTATTTT. Encoded protein: CASSQPADTQYF.

This clone occurred a few times. The V gene is TRBV18, the J gene TRBJ1-2, with D possibly matching TRBD1 (5 bases). Trimming shortened V by 4 bases and J by 6 bases, and 18 bases separated the two germline ends. The germline gives CDR1 KGHSH, CDR2 LQKENI. The CDR3 is 15 residues long. CDR3 in amino acids: CASSLYLGRSDGYTF. In DNA form, the CDR3 reads TGTGCCAGCTCACTGTACTTGGGACGAAGCGATGGCTACACCTTC.

V is TRBV19 and J is TRBJ2-6; no firm D call. V dropped 5 bases and J dropped 4 bases, with 12 bases sitting between them. The germline V gene encodes CDR1 LNHDA and CDR2 SQIVND (reference sequence). There are 15 residues in the CDR3. The CDR3 bases are TGTGCCAGTAGTTCTATTGAAGCCGGGGCCAACGTCCTGACTTTC. This translates into CASSSIEAGANVLTF.

A few counts support this clone. The chain recombines TRBV21-1 with TRBJ1-2; TRBD1 was called by the table and not checked on the DNA. TRBV21-1 is a known pseudogene. The CDR3 totals 13 residues. CDR3 DNA sequence: TGTGCCAGCAGCAAACCCCGACAGGATGGCTACACCTTC. It translates to CASSKPRQDGYTF.

The chain has TRBV2 and TRBJ2-1; 7 bases match TRBD1. V dropped 6 bases and J dropped 8; count of bases not matched to a gene: 16. The CDR3 sequence is 16 residues long. From germline, CDR1 is SNHLY and CDR2 FYNNEI. In DNA form, the CDR3 reads TGTGCCAGCAGAAAATTCTTCTCCGGGACAGTAGATGAGCAGTTCTTC. Protein: CASRKFFSGTVDEQFF.

V and J are TRBV5-1 and TRBJ2-3; the D gene could be TRBD1 or TRBD2 (5 bases each). CDR3 size: 14 residues. The germline V gene has CDR1 SGHRS and CDR2 YFSETQ. V lost 1 base and J lost 4, with 10 bases in between. DNA of the CDR3: TGCGCCAGCAGCTTGTATGGGGACGCAGATACGCAGTATTTT. Protein: CASSLYGDADTQYF.